The entry below describes one T cell receptor beta chain. Assay: immunoSEQ multiplex PCR; the TCRdb copy retains only in-frame clones and omits some. The data hold under 200,000 clones, with 70% to 90% observed a single time. Ages ranged from about 18 to 89 years, with residence in under 25 US areas. This record belongs to a study of blood T cell repertoires in COVID-19. The sequenced sample was PBMCs or T cells enriched from blood (not recorded which). This TCR was recovered from a woman in her forties or fifties who had recovered from COVID-19.

CDR3 in DNA: TGCGCCAGCAGCTTGGGAGCGCCACCGACGGAGACCCAGTACTTC. It specifies CASSLGAPPTETQYF. The chain is built from TRBV5-1 and TRBJ2-5, with unresolved D. The CDR3 consists of 15 residues. Trimming shortened V by 0 bases and J by 5 bases, and 14 bases separated the two germline ends. CDR1 SGHRS and CDR2 YFSETQ come from the germline V gene.